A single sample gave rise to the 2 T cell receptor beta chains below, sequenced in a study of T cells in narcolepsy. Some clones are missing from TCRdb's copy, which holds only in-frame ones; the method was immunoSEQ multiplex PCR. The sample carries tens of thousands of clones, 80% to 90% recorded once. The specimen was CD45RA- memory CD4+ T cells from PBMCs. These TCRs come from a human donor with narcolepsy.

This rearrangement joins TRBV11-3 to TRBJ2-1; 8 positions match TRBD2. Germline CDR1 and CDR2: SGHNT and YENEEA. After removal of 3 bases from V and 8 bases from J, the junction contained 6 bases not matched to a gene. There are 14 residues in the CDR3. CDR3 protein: CASSLNSGNDEQFF. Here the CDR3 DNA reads TGTGCCAGCAGCTTGAATAGCGGGAACGATGAGCAGTTCTTC. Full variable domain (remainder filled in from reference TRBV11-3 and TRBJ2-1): EAGVVQSPRYKIIEKKQPVAFWCNPISGHNTLYWYLQNLGQGPELLIRYENEEAVDDSQLPKDRFSAERLKGVDSTLKIQPAELGDSAVYLCASSLNSGNDEQFFGPGTRLTVL.

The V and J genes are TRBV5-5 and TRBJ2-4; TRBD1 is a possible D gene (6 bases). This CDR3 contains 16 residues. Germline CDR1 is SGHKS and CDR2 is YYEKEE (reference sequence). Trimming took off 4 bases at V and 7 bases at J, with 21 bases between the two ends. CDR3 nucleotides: TGTGCCAGCAGCCAAAGACAGGAGCTAGCTCGGAACATTCAGTACTTC. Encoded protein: CASSQRQELARNIQYF.